These 29 T cell receptor beta chains were all obtained from the same sample, sequenced in a study of CD4+ T cells in melanoma. Produced via immunoSEQ multiplex PCR; TCRdb's table is partial and in-frame only. Counted here are about 140,000 clones, roughly 91% occurring once; the ten biggest clones make up less than 2%. These receptors were collected from a human donor with melanoma.

V gene TRBV7-6 combines with J gene TRBJ2-1; 8 bases map to TRBD2. The V and J ends lost 4 bases and 4 bases, in that order; junction bases with no gene match: 6. CDR1 and CDR2 from the germline V gene are SGHVS and FNYEAQ. This CDR3 has 15 amino acids. The CDR3 coding sequence is TGTGCCAGCAGCTCGTACGGGGGGGCGTACAATGAGCAGTTCTTC. Translating it yields CASSSYGGAYNEQFF.

V is TRBV4-1 and J is TRBJ2-1; maybe TRBD1 (7 bases). The CDR3 has 16 residues. V was shortened by 5 bases and J by 4 bases, with 18 bases between the two germline ends. Germline CDR1 reads MGHRA; CDR2 reads YSYEKL. CDR3 protein: CASSAPGQGGYNEQFF. CDR3 DNA sequence: TGCGCCAGCAGCGCTCCGGGCCAGGGGGGATACAATGAGCAGTTCTTC.

The chain couples TRBV7-3 to TRBJ2-3; 8 bases map to TRBD1. The germline V gene has CDR1 SGHTA and CDR2 FQGTGA. This CDR3 has 14 residues. V shed 5 bases and J 3 bases; nucleotides not matched to a gene: 4. CDR3 DNA: TGTGCCAGCAGCCAGGGGGCTTCGACAGATACGCAGTATTTT. Translating it yields CASSQGASTDTQYF.

The chain couples TRBV5-1 to TRBJ2-3; TRBD2 matches 9 bases. The V gene end was trimmed by 7 bases and the J gene end by 3 bases; junction bases not matched to a gene: 6. CDR3 length: 14 residues. From germline, CDR1 is SGHRS and CDR2 YFSETQ. CDR3 DNA: TGCGCCAGCGCGGGAGGGAGAGGGACAGATACGCAGTATTTT. Amino acids: CASAGGRGTDTQYF.

The genes are TRBV2 and TRBJ1-3; D is unresolved. Trimming stripped 5 bases from V and 0 bases from J, with 8 bases between. Germline V gives CDR1 SNHLY, CDR2 FYNNEI. CDR3 length: 14 residues. The DNA for the CDR3 is TGTGCCAGCAGTCGTGGAGGCTCTGGAAACACCATATATTTT. This codes for CASSRGGSGNTIYF.

This chain uses TRBV2 with TRBJ2-1, with 9 bases fitting TRBD1. V was clipped by 9 bases and J by 5 bases; unmatched bases: 8. The CDR3 has 14 residues. Germline loops: CDR1 SNHLY, CDR2 FYNNEI. The CDR3 region is CARGDRGGDNEQFF. DNA of the CDR3: TGTGCCAGGGGAGACAGGGGGGGGGACAATGAGCAGTTCTTC.

The chain links TRBV7-3 to TRBJ2-5; 7 nucleotides align to TRBD1. This CDR3 comprises 15 residues. Unmatched junction bases numbered 4, after V lost 2 bases and J lost 1 base. The germline V gene has CDR1 SGHTA and CDR2 FQGTGA. This CDR3 is CASSLRGGAQETQYF. In nucleotides, the CDR3 is TGTGCCAGCAGCTTACGAGGGGGCGCCCAAGAGACCCAGTACTTC. Complete variable domain (other parts from reference TRBV7-3 and TRBJ2-5): GAGVSQTPSNKVTEKGKYVELRCDPISGHTALYWYRQSLGQGPEFLIYFQGTGAADDSGLPNDRFFAVRPEGSVSTLKIQRTERGDSAVYLCASSLRGGAQETQYFGPGTRLLVL.

This chain connects TRBV5-1 to TRBJ2-2; no clear D. Germline values: CDR1 SGHRS, CDR2 YFSETQ. V was trimmed by 4 bases and J by 7 bases, leaving 8 bases between them. The CDR3 extends over 12 amino acids. The CDR3 coding sequence is TGCGCCAGCAGCCAGTCGAGCGGGGAGCTGTTTTTT. As protein: CASSQSSGELFF. Filled out from reference TRBV5-1 and TRBJ2-2, the complete variable domain reads KAGVTQTPRYLIKTRGQQVTLSCSPISGHRSVSWYQQTPGQGLQFLFEYFSETQRNKGNFPGRFSGRQFSNSRSEMNVSTLELGDSALYLCASSQSSGELFFGEGSRLTVL.

The CDR3 nucleotides are TGCGCCAGCAGCTTGGGGGTTTTCGACAGCACTGAAGCTTTCTTT. The encoded protein is CASSLGVFDSTEAFF. J is TRBJ1-1 and V is TRBV5-1; the D gene is possibly TRBD1 (5 bases). Germline CDR1 reads SGHRS; CDR2 reads YFSETQ. Trimming took off 0 bases at V and 4 bases at J, with 13 bases between the two ends. The CDR3 is 15 amino acids.

This sequence joins TRBV30 and TRBJ2-2; D is possibly TRBD2 (5 bases). The V gene's germline CDR1 is GTSNPN and CDR2 SVGIG (reference sequence). This CDR3 has 14 amino acids. The V gene lost 8 bases and the J gene lost 1 base, with 14 bases spanning the gap. The CDR3: CARGSLGNTGELFF. Here the CDR3 DNA reads TGTGCCCGGGGAAGCCTGGGGAACACCGGGGAGCTGTTTTTT.

The genes are TRBV6-5 and TRBJ2-3; D gene unclear. V was cut by 2 bases and J by 2 bases, with 8 bases left in between. CDR1 MNHEY and CDR2 SVGAGI come from the germline V gene. CDR3 length equals 14 residues. The CDR3 coding sequence is TGTGCCAGCAGTTACACATCAAACACAGATACGCAGTATTTT. Amino acids: CASSYTSNTDTQYF.

The V call is TRBV2, the J call TRBJ1-4; D is uncertain. Per germline, CDR1 SNHLY and CDR2 FYNNEI. Trimming took 6 bases from V and 7 from J, leaving 15 bases between them. This CDR3 has 14 residues. The CDR3 protein is CASSDTTLGEKLFF. In DNA form, the CDR3 reads TGTGCCAGCAGCGATACAACGCTAGGTGAAAAACTGTTTTTT.

CDR3: CASSHRQGGINEQFF. CDR3 DNA: TGTGCCAGCAGCCACCGACAGGGAGGCATCAATGAGCAGTTCTTC. V gene TRBV7-9 combines with J gene TRBJ2-1; a weak D match, TRBD1 (7 bases). The CDR3 contains 15 residues. CDR1 is SEHNR, CDR2 FQNEAQ, per germline (reference sequence). The germline V and J ends were trimmed by 5 bases and 6 bases, with 17 bases remaining between them.

The rearrangement uses TRBV13 and TRBJ2-3, with 7 nucleotides matching TRBD1. Trimming removed 5 bases from V and 2 bases from J; junction bases left unmatched: 10. Per the germline V gene, CDR1 is PRHDT and CDR2 is FYEKMQ (reference sequence). There are 16 residues in the CDR3. This chain's CDR3 is CASSPRTGRSTDTQYF. The CDR3 nucleotides are TGTGCCAGCAGCCCACGGACAGGACGCTCCACAGATACGCAGTATTTT.

This clone is a singleton in its sample. The rearrangement uses TRBV10-2 and TRBJ1-1; D remains unclear. CDR3 length: 11 residues. The V gene lost 7 bases and the J gene lost 1 base, with 4 bases spanning the gap. Germline CDR1 is WSHSY and CDR2 is SAAADI. The CDR3 reads CASTRNTEAFF. In DNA, the CDR3 is TGCGCCAGCACCAGGAACACTGAAGCTTTCTTT.

V usage is TRBV7-9 and J usage is TRBJ2-7; TRBD1 matches at 8 bases. CDR3 length: 16 residues. The germline V gene has CDR1 SEHNR and CDR2 FQNEAQ (reference sequence). V dropped 2 bases and J dropped 3; count of bases not matched to a gene: 9. This CDR3 reads CASSLPNGTGRYEQYF. Written as DNA, the CDR3 is TGTGCCAGCAGCTTACCAAACGGGACAGGTCGCTACGAGCAGTACTTC.

V gene TRBV12-1 combines with J gene TRBJ2-7; the D call TRBD1 from the table was never checked on the DNA. TRBV12-1 is a pseudogene locus. This CDR3 region has 16 residues. DNA for the CDR3: TGTGCCAGCAGCTCCCCTCTCGGGACATCTACCTACGAGCAGTACTTC. It is translated as CASSSPLGTSTYEQYF.

The chain carries TRBV4-1 and TRBJ1-3; D perhaps matches TRBD1 (6 bases). The length of the CDR3 is 17 residues. The V end was cut by 0 bases, the J end by 0 bases, with 12 bases between. Germline V gene sequence: CDR1 MGHRA, CDR2 YSYEKL. The CDR3 sequence: CASSQDPSDSSGNTIYF. The CDR3 DNA reads as TGCGCCAGCAGCCAAGATCCGTCGGACAGCTCTGGAAACACCATATATTTT.

This clone is a singleton in its sample. The chain employs TRBV7-6 and TRBJ2-5; 10 nucleotides align to TRBD2. The CDR3 totals 18 residues. The V segment lost 5 bases and the J segment 2 bases; nucleotides outside the gene matches: 14. The germline CDR1 and CDR2 sequences are SGHVS and FNYEAQ. The CDR3 DNA follows: TGTGCCAGCAGCCGAGGCCGGAGGACTAGCGGCCATCAAGAGACCCAGTACTTC. This gives the protein CASSRGRRTSGHQETQYF.

This sequence joins TRBV6-5 and TRBJ2-2; 7 bases match TRBD1. The CDR3 runs 15 residues. Germline V gene lookup returns CDR1 MNHEY and CDR2 SVGAGI. Unmatched junction bases numbered 2, after V lost 3 bases and J lost 1 base. The CDR3, as DNA: TGTGCCAGCAGTTATGGGACAGAGAACACCGGGGAGCTGTTTTTT. Amino acid sequence: CASSYGTENTGELFF.

CDR3 nucleotide sequence: TGTGCCAGCAGCCCCTCAGGATTCTCCACTGAAGCTTTCTTT. Translation gives CASSPSGFSTEAFF. This chain links TRBV11-2 with TRBJ1-1; D gene ambiguous. Trimming removed 5 bases at V and 4 bases at J, with 14 bases between. The CDR3 contains 14 residues. In germline, CDR1 is SGHAT, CDR2 FQNNGV.

The chain employs TRBV2 and TRBJ1-4, with TRBD1 matching over 7 bases. V gave up 6 bases and J gave up 3 bases; unmatched junction bases: 7. From germline, CDR1 is SNHLY and CDR2 FYNNEI. The CDR3 has 15 amino acids. CDR3 amino acids: CASRDGDSPNEKLFF. Here the CDR3 DNA reads TGTGCCAGCAGGGATGGGGACAGCCCTAATGAAAAACTGTTTTTT. The variable domain in full, with the rest retrieved from reference TRBV2 and TRBJ1-4, is EPEVTQTPSHQVTQMGQEVILRCVPISNHLYFYWYRQILGQKVEFLVSFYNNEISEKSEIFDDQFSVERPDGSNFTLKIRSTKLEDSAMYFCASRDGDSPNEKLFFGSGTQLSVL.

The gene calls are TRBV19 and TRBJ2-2, with TRBD1 as a possible D gene (5 bases). Germline-derived CDR1 and CDR2 are LNHDA and SQIVND (reference sequence). The V and J ends lost 5 bases and 0 bases respectively, with 16 bases between them. The CDR3 is made up of 17 amino acids. The CDR3 region has the DNA TGTGCCAGTAGTCTTTATTTGTGGGGCCCGAACACCGGGGAGCTGTTTTTT. Translating it yields CASSLYLWGPNTGELFF.

This chain joins TRBV7-3 and TRBJ2-6, with TRBD2 matching 8 bases. Trimming removed 5 bases from V and 3 bases from J; junction bases left unmatched: 3. This CDR3 region has 15 residues. Germline assignment: CDR1 SGHTA and CDR2 FQGTGA. CDR3 in DNA: TGTGCCAGCAGCCTGGCGGGAGGTGGGGCCAACGTCCTGACTTTC. Protein product: CASSLAGGGANVLTF.

The V call is TRBV7-3, the J call TRBJ1-1; the D gene is possibly TRBD1 (6 bases). Germline values: CDR1 SGHTA, CDR2 FQGTGA. The V end lost 5 bases, the J end lost 4 bases, and 14 bases lay between the germline ends. The CDR3 contains 14 residues. This CDR3 reads CASSLQGTGTEAFF. The CDR3 DNA sequence: TGTGCCAGCAGCCTACAGGGAACGGGCACTGAAGCTTTCTTT.

The chain carries TRBV2 and TRBJ1-6, with 11 bases lining up with TRBD1. Germline CDR1 reads SNHLY; CDR2 reads FYNNEI. The CDR3 contains 16 residues. J was trimmed by 1 base and V by 6 bases; bases with no gene match: 2. CDR3 protein: CASRDRGLSYNSPLHF. The DNA for the CDR3 is TGTGCCAGCAGGGACAGGGGGCTATCCTATAATTCACCCCTCCACTTT.

The gene calls are TRBV29-1 and TRBJ2-7; 8 nucleotides match TRBD1. Germline CDR1 reads SQVTM; CDR2 reads ANQGSEA. The CDR3 has 13 residues. Trimming cost V 6 bases and J 3 bases; bases outside gene matches: 7. CDR3 amino acids: CSVRTGGRYEQYF. DNA for the CDR3: TGCAGCGTGAGAACAGGGGGACGCTACGAGCAGTACTTC.

The chain is built from TRBV7-9 and TRBJ2-5, with 7 bases matching TRBD1. Looked up from germline, CDR1 is SEHNR and CDR2 is FQNEAQ (reference sequence). V lost 8 bases to trimming and J lost 0 bases; unmatched junction nucleotides: 3. The CDR3 has 13 residues. This CDR3 reads CASQGQYQETQYF. As DNA, the CDR3 is TGTGCCAGCCAGGGACAGTACCAAGAGACCCAGTACTTC.

The genes are TRBV6-1 and TRBJ2-2; TRBD2 might be the D (6 bases). CDR1 MNHNS and CDR2 SASEGT come from the germline V gene. V was shortened by 6 bases and J by 4 bases, with 12 bases between the two germline ends. This CDR3 has 14 amino acids. The CDR3 DNA reads as TGTGCCAGCAGCCGGGACTTCCTCACCGGGGAGCTGTTTTTT. Its translation is CASSRDFLTGELFF.